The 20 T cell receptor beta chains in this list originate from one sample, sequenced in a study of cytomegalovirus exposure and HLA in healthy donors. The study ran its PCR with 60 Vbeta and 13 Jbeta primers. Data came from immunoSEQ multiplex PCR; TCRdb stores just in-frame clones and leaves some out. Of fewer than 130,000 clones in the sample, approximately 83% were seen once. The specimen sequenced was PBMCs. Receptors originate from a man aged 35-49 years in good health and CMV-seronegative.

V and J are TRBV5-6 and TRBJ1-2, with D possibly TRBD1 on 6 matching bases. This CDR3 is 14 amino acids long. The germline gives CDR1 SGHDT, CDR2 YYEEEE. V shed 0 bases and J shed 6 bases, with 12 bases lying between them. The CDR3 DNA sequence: TGTGCCAGCAGCTTGGACGACAGGATACATGGCTACACCTTC. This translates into CASSLDDRIHGYTF.

CDR3 region: CASSLQDRHYSNQPQHF. CDR3 nucleotide sequence: TGCGCCAGCAGCCTACAGGACAGGCATTATAGCAATCAGCCCCAGCATTTT. The V call is TRBV4-3, the J call TRBJ1-5, with TRBD1 matching over 7 bases. With V trimmed by 4 bases and J by 0 bases, 9 bases remained unmatched. This CDR3 has 17 residues. Germline V lookup: CDR1 LGHNA, CDR2 YSLEER.

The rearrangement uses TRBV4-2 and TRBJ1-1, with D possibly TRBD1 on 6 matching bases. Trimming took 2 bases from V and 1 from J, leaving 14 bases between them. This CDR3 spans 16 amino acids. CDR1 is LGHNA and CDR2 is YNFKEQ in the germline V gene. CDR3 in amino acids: CASSQPPGQRNTEAFF. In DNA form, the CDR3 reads TGTGCCAGCAGCCAACCCCCCGGACAGCGGAACACTGAAGCTTTCTTT.

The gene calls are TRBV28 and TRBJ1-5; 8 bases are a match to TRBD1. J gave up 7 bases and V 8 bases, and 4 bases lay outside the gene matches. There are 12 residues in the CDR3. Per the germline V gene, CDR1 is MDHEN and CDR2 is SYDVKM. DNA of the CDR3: TGTGCCAGCCGGACAGGGACCCAGCCCCAGCATTTT. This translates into CASRTGTQPQHF.

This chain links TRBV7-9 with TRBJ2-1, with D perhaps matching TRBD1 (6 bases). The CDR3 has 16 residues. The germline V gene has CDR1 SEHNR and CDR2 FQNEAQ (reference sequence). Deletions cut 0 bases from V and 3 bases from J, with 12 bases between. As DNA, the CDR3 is TGTGCCAGCAGCTTAGCGGGGGCCCTCTTCTACAATGAGCAGTTCTTC. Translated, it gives CASSLAGALFYNEQFF.

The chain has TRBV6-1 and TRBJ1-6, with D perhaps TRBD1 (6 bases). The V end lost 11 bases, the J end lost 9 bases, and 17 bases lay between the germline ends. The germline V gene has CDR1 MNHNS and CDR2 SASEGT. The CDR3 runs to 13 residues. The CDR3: CASRDKQISPLHF. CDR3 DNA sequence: TGTGCCTCCCGGGACAAGCAAATTTCACCCCTCCACTTT.

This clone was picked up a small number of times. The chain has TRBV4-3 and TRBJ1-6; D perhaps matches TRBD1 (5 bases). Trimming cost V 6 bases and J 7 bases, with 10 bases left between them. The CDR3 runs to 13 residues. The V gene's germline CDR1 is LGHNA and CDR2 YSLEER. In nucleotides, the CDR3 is TGCGCCAGCAGTCAAAAGGGGAATTCACCCCTCCACTTT. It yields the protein CASSQKGNSPLHF.

This CDR3 is CASSQDRGFSSYNEQFF. CDR3 coding DNA: TGCGCCAGCAGCCAAGATAGAGGGTTCAGCTCCTACAATGAGCAGTTCTTC. The chain couples TRBV4-3 to TRBJ2-1; possible D gene TRBD2, 5 bases. Trimming removed 0 bases from V and 0 bases from J, with 12 bases in between. This CDR3 has 17 amino acids. CDR1 is LGHNA and CDR2 is YSLEER in the germline V gene.

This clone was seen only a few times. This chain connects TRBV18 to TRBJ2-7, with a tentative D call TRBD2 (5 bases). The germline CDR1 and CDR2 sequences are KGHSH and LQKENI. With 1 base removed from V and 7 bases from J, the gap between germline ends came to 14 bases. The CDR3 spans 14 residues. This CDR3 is CASSPQASTGEQYF. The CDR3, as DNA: TGTGCCAGCTCACCACAGGCCAGCACGGGGGAGCAGTACTTC. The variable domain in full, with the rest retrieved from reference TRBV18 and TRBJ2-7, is NAGVMQNPRHLVRRRGQEARLRCSPMKGHSHVYWYRQLPEEGLKFMVYLQKENIIDESGMPKERFSAEFPKEGPSILRIQQVVRGDSAAYFCASSPQASTGEQYFGPGTRLTVT.

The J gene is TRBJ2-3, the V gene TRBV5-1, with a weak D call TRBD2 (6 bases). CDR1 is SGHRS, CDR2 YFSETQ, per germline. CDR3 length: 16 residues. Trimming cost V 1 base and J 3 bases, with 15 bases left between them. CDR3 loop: CASSLWGEAGTDTQYF. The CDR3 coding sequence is TGCGCCAGCAGCTTGTGGGGGGAGGCTGGGACAGATACGCAGTATTTT.

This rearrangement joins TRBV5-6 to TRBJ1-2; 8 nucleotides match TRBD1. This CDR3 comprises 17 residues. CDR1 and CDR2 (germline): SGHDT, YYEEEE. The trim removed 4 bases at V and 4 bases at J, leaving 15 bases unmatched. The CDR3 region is CASSKRFRDRYSYGYTF. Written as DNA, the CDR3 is TGTGCCAGCAGCAAGAGATTCCGGGACAGGTATAGCTATGGCTACACCTTC. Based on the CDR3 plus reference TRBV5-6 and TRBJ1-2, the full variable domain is DAGVTQSPTHLIKTRGQQVTLRCSPKSGHDTVSWYQQALGQGPQFIFQYYEEEERQRGNFPDRFSGHQFPNYSSELNVNALLLGDSALYLCASSKRFRDRYSYGYTFGSGTRLTVV.

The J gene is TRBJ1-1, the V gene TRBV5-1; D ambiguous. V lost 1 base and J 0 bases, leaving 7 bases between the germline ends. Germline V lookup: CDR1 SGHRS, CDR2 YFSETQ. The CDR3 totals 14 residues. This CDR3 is CASSLTDMNTEAFF. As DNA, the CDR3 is TGCGCCAGCAGCTTGACAGATATGAACACTGAAGCTTTCTTT.

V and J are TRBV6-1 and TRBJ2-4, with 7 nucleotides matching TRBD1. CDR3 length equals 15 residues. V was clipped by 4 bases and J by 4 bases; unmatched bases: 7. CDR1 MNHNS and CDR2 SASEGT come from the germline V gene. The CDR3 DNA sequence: TGTGCCAGCAGTGGTACCGGGACAGCGAAAAACATTCAGTACTTC. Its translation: CASSGTGTAKNIQYF.

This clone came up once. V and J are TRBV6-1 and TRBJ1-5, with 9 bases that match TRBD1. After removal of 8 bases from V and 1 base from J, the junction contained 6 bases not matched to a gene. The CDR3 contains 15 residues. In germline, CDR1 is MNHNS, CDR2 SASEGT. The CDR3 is CASCRDRDSNQPQHF. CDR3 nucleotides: TGTGCCAGCTGCCGGGACAGGGACAGCAATCAGCCCCAGCATTTT.

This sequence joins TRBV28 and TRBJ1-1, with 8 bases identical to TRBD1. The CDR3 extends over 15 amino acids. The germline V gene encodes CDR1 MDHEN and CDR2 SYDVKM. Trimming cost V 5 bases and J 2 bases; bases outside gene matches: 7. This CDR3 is CASSPPGTGNTEAFF. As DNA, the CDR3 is TGTGCCAGCAGTCCCCCCGGGACAGGAAACACTGAAGCTTTCTTT.

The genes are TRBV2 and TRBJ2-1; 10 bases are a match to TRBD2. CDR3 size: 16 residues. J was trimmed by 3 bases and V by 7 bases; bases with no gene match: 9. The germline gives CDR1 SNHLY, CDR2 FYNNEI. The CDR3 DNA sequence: TGTGCCAGCAAGAAGGCTAGCGGGGGCCTCTACAATGAGCAGTTCTTC. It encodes CASKKASGGLYNEQFF.

DNA of the CDR3: TGCAGCGTTGGTACAGATCATGAGCAGTTCTTC. Translating it yields CSVGTDHEQFF. The rearrangement uses TRBV29-1 and TRBJ2-1; D is unclear. V lost 4 bases and J 8 bases, leaving 9 bases between the germline ends. CDR3 size: 11 residues. Germline CDR1 SQVTM, CDR2 ANQGSEA.

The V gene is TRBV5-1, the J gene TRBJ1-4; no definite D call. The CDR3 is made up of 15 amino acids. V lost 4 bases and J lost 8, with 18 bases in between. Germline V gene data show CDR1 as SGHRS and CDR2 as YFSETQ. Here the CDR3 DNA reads TGCGCCAGCAGCCCGGGATCCTCCGTGGAGGAAAAACTGTTTTTT. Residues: CASSPGSSVEEKLFF.

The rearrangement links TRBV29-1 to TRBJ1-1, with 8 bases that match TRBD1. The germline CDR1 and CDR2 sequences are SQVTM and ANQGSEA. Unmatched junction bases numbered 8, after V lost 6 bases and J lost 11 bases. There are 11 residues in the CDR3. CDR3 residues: CSVKTGARAFF. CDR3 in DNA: TGCAGCGTAAAGACAGGGGCGCGGGCTTTCTTT.

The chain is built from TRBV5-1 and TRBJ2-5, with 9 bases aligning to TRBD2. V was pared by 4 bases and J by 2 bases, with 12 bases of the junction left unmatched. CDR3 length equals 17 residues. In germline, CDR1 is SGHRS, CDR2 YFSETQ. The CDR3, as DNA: TGCGCCAGCAGCCTTCTTCCGGGGCGGGAGGGGCAAGAGACCCAGTACTTC. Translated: CASSLLPGREGQETQYF.